The clone carrying this T cell receptor beta chain showed up many times. This sample is part of a study of human T cells and chemical hapten exposure. The time point: patch test 1, 2 weeks after DPC sensitization. This sample's treatment: therapeutic diphenylcyclopropenone sensitization with weekly scalp DPC. This CDR3 contains 12 residues. Germline CDR1 LGHNA, CDR2 YNFKEQ. Trimming at V came to 11 bases and at J to 6 bases, leaving 2 bases not matched to a gene. The library put unique molecular identifiers onto individual cDNA molecules. MiXCR was run by TCRdb on the RACE reads, yielding one entry per CDR3 protein. In the table there are roughly 98,000 distinct CDR3 sequences, around 12% of which are singletons.

The chain employs TRBV4-2 and TRBJ1-4; the match to TRBD1 covers 11 bases. Sequenced here: whole blood, sampled in connection with sensitization to the hapten diphenylcyclopropenone (DPC). This clonotype was obtained from a woman in her forties with alopecia areata. Some clones in this sample may be carry-over from other donors' samples. The CDR3 sequence: CASGQGDEKLFF. CDR3 DNA: TGTGCCTCGGGACAGGGGGATGAAAAACTGTTTTTT.